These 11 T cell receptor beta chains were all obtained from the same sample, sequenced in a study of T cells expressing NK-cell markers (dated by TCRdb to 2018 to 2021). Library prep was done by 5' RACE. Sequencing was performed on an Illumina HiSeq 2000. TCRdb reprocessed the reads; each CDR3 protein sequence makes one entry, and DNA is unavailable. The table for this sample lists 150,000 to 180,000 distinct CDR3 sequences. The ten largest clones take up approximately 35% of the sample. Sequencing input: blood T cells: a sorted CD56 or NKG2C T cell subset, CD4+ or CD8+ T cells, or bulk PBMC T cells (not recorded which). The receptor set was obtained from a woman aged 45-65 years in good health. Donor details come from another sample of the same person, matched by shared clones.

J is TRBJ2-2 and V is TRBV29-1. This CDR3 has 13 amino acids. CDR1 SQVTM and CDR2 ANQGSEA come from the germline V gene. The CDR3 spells CSVDRPNTGELFF.

The CDR3 loop is CASAGGPRETQYF. This chain links TRBV2 with TRBJ2-5; TCRdb's D gene call, TRBD2, goes unchecked for lack of DNA. The V gene's germline CDR1 is SNHLY and CDR2 FYNNEI. This CDR3 is built from 13 residues.

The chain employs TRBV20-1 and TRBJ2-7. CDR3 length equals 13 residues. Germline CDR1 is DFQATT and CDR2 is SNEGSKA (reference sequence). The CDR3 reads CSARRPDSYEQYF.

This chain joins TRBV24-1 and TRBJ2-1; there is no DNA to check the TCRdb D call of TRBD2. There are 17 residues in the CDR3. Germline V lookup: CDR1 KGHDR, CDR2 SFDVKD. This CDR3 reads CATSASGRAHGNNEQFF.

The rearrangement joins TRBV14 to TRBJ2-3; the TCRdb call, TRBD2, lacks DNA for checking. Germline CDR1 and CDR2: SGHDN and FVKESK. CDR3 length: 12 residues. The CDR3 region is CATNQGGDTQYF.

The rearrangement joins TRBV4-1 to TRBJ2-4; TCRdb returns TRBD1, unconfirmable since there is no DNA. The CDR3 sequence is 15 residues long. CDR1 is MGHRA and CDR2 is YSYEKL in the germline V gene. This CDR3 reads CASSQTQTGGNIQYF.

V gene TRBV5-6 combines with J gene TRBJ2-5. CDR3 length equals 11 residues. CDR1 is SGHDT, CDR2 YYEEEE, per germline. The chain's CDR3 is CASSLTGTQYF.

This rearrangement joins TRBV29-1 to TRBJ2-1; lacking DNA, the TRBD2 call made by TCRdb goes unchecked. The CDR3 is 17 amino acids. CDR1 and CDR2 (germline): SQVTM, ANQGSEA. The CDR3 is CSVEGGSTSGEYNEQFF.

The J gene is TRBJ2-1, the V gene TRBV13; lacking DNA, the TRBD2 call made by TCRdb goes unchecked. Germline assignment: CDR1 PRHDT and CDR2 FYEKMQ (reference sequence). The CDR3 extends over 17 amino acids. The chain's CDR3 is CASSFTKGAGRYNEQFF.

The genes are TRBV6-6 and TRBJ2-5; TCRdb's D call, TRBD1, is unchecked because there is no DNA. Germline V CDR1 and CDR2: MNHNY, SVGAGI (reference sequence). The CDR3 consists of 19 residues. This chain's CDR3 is CASSYYDLRTGGPPETQYF.

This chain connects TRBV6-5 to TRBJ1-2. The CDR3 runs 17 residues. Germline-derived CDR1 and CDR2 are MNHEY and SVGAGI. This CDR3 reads CASSYYRARTTNYGYTF.